The clone carrying this T cell receptor (beta chain) came up once. Germline V lookup: CDR1 SGHDN, CDR2 FVKESK. The V end was cut by 4 bases, the J end by 0 bases, with 9 bases between. CDR3 size: 14 residues. This entry comes from a study of cytomegalovirus exposure and HLA in healthy donors. With 60 Vbeta and 13 Jbeta primers, the PCR was carried out. Profiling relied on immunoSEQ multiplex PCR, and the TCRdb table lists in-frame clones only, not all of them. The profile shows about 150,000 clones, approximately 80% of them singletons. Sequencing used PBMCs. The chain uses TRBV14 and TRBJ1-2; TRBD1 might be the D (6 bases). This sequence originates from a woman between 35 and 50 years old in good health and CMV-seronegative. CDR3 residues: CASSPDSPNYGYTF. Written as DNA, the CDR3 is TGTGCCAGCAGCCCGGACAGTCCTAACTATGGCTACACCTTC.